What follows are 29 T cell receptor beta chains derived from one specimen sequenced in a study of T cell clonality in common variable immunodeficiency. Only in-frame clones appear in the TCRdb table, and some are missing; sequencing was by immunoSEQ multiplex PCR. The sample contains about 81,000 clones, none occurring once; about 0.8% lies in the top ten. Sequencing input: peripheral blood mononuclear cells. The receptor source for this set is a person between 18 and 69 years old in good health.

This clone was found many times. The sequence runs out 3 residues before the end of the CDR3; the remainder is reconstructed from the germline J gene. This chain links TRBV29-1 with TRBJ2-2, with D perhaps TRBD1 (6 bases). Germline lookup yields CDR1 SQVTM and CDR2 ANQGSEA. This CDR3 is 14 amino acids long. Trimming took off 6 bases at V and 3 bases at J, with 14 bases between the two ends. CDR3 bases read: TGCAGCGTCCGACGGGACAAAGACACCGGGGAG. Its translation: CSVRRDKDTGE. In full, the CDR3 reads CSVRRDKDTGELFF.

This clone was counted ten times or more. The sequenced fragment ends 3 residues before the CDR3 boundary, so the rest is inferred from the germline J gene. V gene TRBV29-1 combines with J gene TRBJ1-1; no definite D call. The germline V gene has CDR1 SQVTM and CDR2 ANQGSEA. V lost 5 bases and J 4 bases, leaving 14 bases between the germline ends. The CDR3 has 13 amino acids. CDR3 sequence reads: CSVRSRAGTEAFF. CDR3 DNA (partial): TGCAGCGTTCGGTCCCGCGCGGGCACTGAA.

This clone was seen at least ten times. The read halts 3 residues ahead of the CDR3 end, with the missing end drawn from the germline J gene. The chain employs TRBV20-1 and TRBJ2-3; D is ambiguous. The CDR3 has 12 residues. Germline V gives CDR1 DFQATT, CDR2 SNEGSKA (reference sequence). Between the trimmed V and J ends, which lost 1 base and 6 bases, there was a span of 8 bases. Here the CDR3 reads CSARVAADTQYF. CDR3 bases read: TGCAGTGCTAGAGTGGCAGCGGATACG.

This clone was picked up many times. The sequenced CDR3 bases are TGTGCCAGCAGCTTGACTACTATATCCTACGAG. Protein: CASSLTTISYE. The entire CDR3 protein is CASSLTTISYEQYF. This sequence joins TRBV7-8 and TRBJ2-7; D perhaps matches TRBD2 (5 bases). The missing CDR3 end, 3 residues past where the read stops, is filled in from the germline J gene. The germline V gene has CDR1 SGHVS and CDR2 FQNEAQ. The CDR3 extends over 14 amino acids. V lost 3 bases, J lost 1 base, and 10 bases lay in between.

This clone was seen many times. The sequenced fragment ends 3 residues before the CDR3 boundary, so the rest is inferred from the germline J gene. This rearrangement joins TRBV6-2 or TRBV6-3 to TRBJ2-1; a possible D gene is TRBD1 (5 bases). V gave up 6 bases and J gave up 5 bases, with 20 bases separating them. The CDR3 contains 16 residues. Germline CDR1 is MNHEY and CDR2 is SVGEGT. CDR3 residues: CASSLPGSRGNNEQFF. The CDR3 bases that were read are TGTGCCAGCAGCCTACCCGGTTCTAGGGGTAACAATGAG.

This clone was detected many times. Compared with germline, one end of the junction differs, possibly owing to a read error. The CDR3 is cut off 3 residues early in the read; its end comes from the germline J gene. This chain joins TRBV4-2 and TRBJ2-5, with 9 bases that match TRBD2. There are 18 residues in the CDR3. Germline V lookup: CDR1 LGHNA, CDR2 YNFKEQ. The CDR3 sequence: CASSQEGSGGRAMETQYF. Incomplete CDR3 DNA: TGCGCCAGCAGCCAAGAGGGGTCGGGCGGGAGGGCCATGGAGACC.

This clone was detected ten times or more. The read ends 3 residues early relative to the CDR3; the germline J gene fills the gap. The V gene is TRBV5-5, the J gene TRBJ2-7; possibly TRBD2 for D (8 bases). There are 15 residues in the CDR3. Germline CDR1 and CDR2: SGHKS and YYEKEE (reference sequence). The germline V and J ends were trimmed by 4 bases and 3 bases, with 17 bases remaining between them. The CDR3 sequence: CASSRLTGTSYEQYF. The CDR3 DNA, read in part, is TGTGCCAGCAGCCGCTTGACAGGGACTAGCTACGAG.

This clone has a count of ten or more. From the germline J gene comes the end of the CDR3, since the read stops 3 residues before it. J is TRBJ1-5 and V is TRBV7-2; 9 positions agree with TRBD1. The V and J ends lost 5 bases and 9 bases, in that order; junction bases with no gene match: 11. Germline V lookup: CDR1 SGHTA, CDR2 FQGNSA. The CDR3 length is 15 residues. The CDR3 protein is CASSAIWDRARPQHF. The part of the CDR3 DNA that was read is TGTGCCAGCAGCGCAATTTGGGACAGGGCGAGGCCC.

This clone occurred many times. The read stops 3 residues short of the end of the CDR3; the missing end is completed from the germline J gene. The sample holds other DNA sequences that translate to the same CDR3. The genes are TRBV18 and TRBJ2-3; 11 nucleotides line up with TRBD2. The germline gives CDR1 KGHSH, CDR2 LQKENI. V lost 1 base, J lost 0 bases, and 0 bases stayed unmatched. The CDR3 extends over 16 amino acids. Partial CDR3 DNA: TGTGCCAGCTCACCACTAGCGGGAGGGAGCACAGATACG. It encodes CASSPLAGGSTDT. The whole CDR3 protein reads CASSPLAGGSTDTQYF.

This clone was found many times. The read terminates 3 residues before the CDR3 end, so the remaining end is supplied by the germline J gene. This chain links TRBV7-2 with TRBJ2-5; 7 positions agree with TRBD2. In germline, CDR1 is SGHTA, CDR2 FQGNSA. The V gene end was trimmed by 6 bases and the J gene end by 3 bases; junction bases not matched to a gene: 10. The CDR3 sequence is 15 residues long. CDR3 DNA (partial): TGTGCCAGCAGTCCCATCGGCCTAGCGGAAGAGACC. Residues: CASSPIGLAEET. The complete CDR3 sequence is CASSPIGLAEETQYF.

This clone was counted many times. Read coverage stops 3 residues before the CDR3 terminus; the germline J gene supplies the remainder. The chain uses TRBV29-1 and TRBJ2-5; 8 bases agree with TRBD2. Germline CDR1 reads SQVTM; CDR2 reads ANQGSEA. This CDR3 is built from 13 residues. CDR3 DNA (partial): TGCTGTATACGACTAGCGCAACAAGAGACC. Translation gives CCIRLAQQET. The full-length CDR3 reads as CCIRLAQQETQYF.

This clone was seen repeatedly, ten times or more. The CDR3 extends 3 residues past the end of the read, so its final part is completed from the germline J gene. The chain links TRBV7-3 to TRBJ2-3; D possibly corresponds to TRBD1 (6 bases). Between the trimmed V and J ends, which lost 4 bases and 5 bases, there was a span of 13 bases. This CDR3 is built from 14 residues. Per germline, CDR1 SGHTA and CDR2 FQGTGA. Incomplete CDR3 DNA: TGTGCCAGCAGCTCAATGACAGGTTTAGATACG. Its translation is CASSSMTGLDT. The whole CDR3 is CASSSMTGLDTQYF.

This clone was observed at least ten times. Sequencing ends 3 residues short of the CDR3 end; the germline J gene provides the rest. This chain joins TRBV13 and TRBJ2-2, with D possibly TRBD1 on 6 matching bases. V lost 5 bases, J lost 0 bases, and 10 bases lay in between. CDR3 length: 15 residues. From germline, CDR1 is PRHDT and CDR2 FYEKMQ (reference sequence). The CDR3 DNA, read in part, is TGTGCCAGCAGCCAGCGACAGGCGAACACCGGGGAG. It is translated as CASSQRQANTGE. In full, the CDR3 reads CASSQRQANTGELFF. The whole variable domain, remainder taken from reference TRBV13 and TRBJ2-2, is AAGVIQSPRHLIKEKRETATLKCYPIPRHDTVYWYQQGPGQDPQFLISFYEKMQSDKGSIPDRFSAQQFSDYHSELNMSSLELGDSALYFCASSQRQANTGELFFGEGSRLTVL.

This clone has a handful of counts. The CDR3 end is not reached by the read, which stops 3 residues before it; the germline J gene fills it in. The genes are TRBV25-1 and TRBJ1-4; 11 bases fit TRBD1. Germline values: CDR1 MGHDK, CDR2 SYGVNS. CDR3 length: 15 residues. The trim removed 5 bases at V and 7 bases at J, leaving 6 bases unmatched. Partial CDR3 DNA: TGTGCCAGCAGTCCCGGGACAGGGGGAGGTGAAAAA. This translates into CASSPGTGGGEK. The entire CDR3 is CASSPGTGGGEKLFF.

Ten or more counts support this clone. The CDR3 extends 3 residues past the end of the read, so its final part is completed from the germline J gene. This chain connects TRBV6-2 or TRBV6-3 to TRBJ2-1; 7 bases match TRBD1. The CDR3 runs 15 residues. V was pared by 6 bases and J by 4 bases, with 9 bases of the junction left unmatched. Germline V gene lookup returns CDR1 MNHEY and CDR2 SVGEGT. CDR3 protein: CASSQETGKYNEQFF. The part of the CDR3 DNA that was read is TGTGCCAGCAGCCAAGAGACAGGGAAGTACAATGAG.

This clone came up many times. The CDR3 end falls 3 residues outside the read, so it is completed with the germline J gene. The rearrangement joins TRBV2 to TRBJ2-1, with TRBD2 matching over 9 bases. From germline, CDR1 is SNHLY and CDR2 FYNNEI. This CDR3 spans 15 amino acids. The V segment lost 8 bases and the J segment 2 bases; nucleotides outside the gene matches: 7. The CDR3: CASQIAGEAYNEQFF. Incomplete CDR3 DNA: TGTGCCAGCCAAATAGCGGGAGAGGCCTACAATGAG.

This clone was seen ten or more times. The read terminates 3 residues before the CDR3 end, so the remaining end is supplied by the germline J gene. The chain joins TRBV7-8 to TRBJ2-1; TRBD1 aligns across 7 bases. V was clipped by 10 bases and J by 6 bases; unmatched bases: 12. Germline values: CDR1 SGHVS, CDR2 FQNEAQ. The CDR3 is 14 amino acids. CDR3 sequence: CATRLSTGVNEQFF. The CDR3 DNA, read in part, is TGTGCCACACGACTAAGCACAGGGGTCAATGAG.

The sample holds many counts of this clone. The sequence runs out 3 residues before the end of the CDR3; the remainder is reconstructed from the germline J gene. This rearrangement joins TRBV19 to TRBJ2-7; a weak D match, TRBD1 (5 bases). This CDR3 is 16 amino acids long. V lost 3 bases and J lost 0, with 15 bases in between. Germline loops: CDR1 LNHDA, CDR2 SQIVND (reference sequence). This CDR3 reads CASSIGQGFTSYEQYF. The sequenced part of the CDR3 DNA is TGTGCCAGTAGTATTGGGCAGGGATTTACCTCCTACGAG.

This clone was counted many times. The read ends 3 residues shy of where the CDR3 ends; the end is completed using the germline J gene. The chain combines TRBV20-1 with TRBJ2-7; 11 nucleotides line up with TRBD2. CDR1 and CDR2 from the germline V gene are DFQATT and SNEGSKA (reference sequence). J was trimmed by 6 bases and V by 6 bases; bases with no gene match: 22. The CDR3 consists of 18 residues. The covered CDR3 bases are TGCAGTGCAATGAGGGGGACTAGCGGCACCTCGGGAACGCGCGAG. Translating gives CSAMRGTSGTSGTRE. The full CDR3 reads CSAMRGTSGTSGTREQYF.

This clone came up many times. The read ends 3 residues before the CDR3 terminus; that terminus is restored from the germline J gene. The gene calls are TRBV6-2 or TRBV6-3 and TRBJ2-1; the match to TRBD1 covers 8 bases. The CDR3 sequence is 12 residues long. J gave up 8 bases and V 7 bases, and 4 bases lay outside the gene matches. Germline lookup yields CDR1 MNHEY and CDR2 SVGEGT. The CDR3 DNA, read in part, is TGTGCCAGCACCCTCAGGGGGCATGAG. This gives the protein CASTLRGHE. The CDR3 reads in full as CASTLRGHEQFF.

This clone was picked up many times. The DNA ends 3 residues before the CDR3 does, and the rest of the CDR3 is filled in from the germline J gene. The chain is built from TRBV9 and TRBJ2-3; 9 positions agree with TRBD2. The V gene's germline CDR1 is SGDLS and CDR2 YYNGEE. The CDR3 is 17 residues long. After removal of 1 base from V and 5 bases from J, the junction contained 11 bases not matched to a gene. CDR3 bases read: TGTGCCAGCAGCGTAAGCCTAGCGGGAAGCGGTGGAGATACG. The encoded protein is CASSVSLAGSGGDT. Given in full, the CDR3 is CASSVSLAGSGGDTQYF.

In this sample, this clone turned up many times. Sequencing ends 3 residues short of the CDR3 end; the germline J gene provides the rest. The V call is TRBV20-1, the J call TRBJ2-3; 10 bases align to TRBD2. The CDR3 runs to 16 residues. Looked up from germline, CDR1 is DFQATT and CDR2 is SNEGSKA (reference sequence). The CDR3 region is CSSAGASGSGTDTQYF. Incomplete CDR3 DNA: TGCAGCTCAGCGGGGGCTAGCGGGAGTGGAACAGATACG.

The table lists this clone with many counts. From the germline J gene comes the end of the CDR3, since the read stops 3 residues before it. V gene TRBV6-2 or TRBV6-3 combines with J gene TRBJ2-7, with 13 bases fitting TRBD2. With V trimmed by 8 bases and J by 6 bases, 13 bases remained unmatched. The CDR3 totals 16 residues. The germline V gene encodes CDR1 MNHEY and CDR2 SVGEGT. CDR3: CASEGSGLAGTGEQYF. The sequenced CDR3 bases are TGTGCCAGCGAGGGGTCGGGACTAGCGGGAACGGGCGAG.

Ten or more counts support this clone. At one end the junction does not follow the germline gene, possibly because of a read error. The CDR3 goes on 3 residues after the read ends, and that part is filled in from the germline J gene. J is TRBJ2-1 and V is TRBV12-3 or TRBV12-4, with 11 positions matching TRBD2. CDR3 length equals 13 residues. The CDR3 bases that were read are TGTGCCGGCAGTAGCGGGAGGGCCGTTGAG. Translating gives CAGSSGRAVE. The CDR3 as a whole reads CAGSSGRAVEQFF.

This clone was seen many times. The read ends 3 residues shy of where the CDR3 ends; the end is completed using the germline J gene. V usage is TRBV7-6 and J usage is TRBJ1-1, with a tentative D call TRBD1 (6 bases). Germline lookup yields CDR1 SGHVS and CDR2 FNYEAQ. The length of the CDR3 is 11 residues. The CDR3 protein is CASSSGQQAFF. CDR3 DNA (partial): TGTGCCAGCAGCTCTGGACAGCAA. Full variable domain (remainder filled in from reference TRBV7-6 and TRBJ1-1): GAGVSQSPRYKVTKRGQDVALRCDPISGHVSLYWYRQALGQGPEFLTYFNYEAQQDKSGLPNDRFSAERPEGSISTLTIQRTEQRDSAMYRCASSSGQQAFFGQGTRLTVV.

This clone has a count of ten or more. The sequenced fragment ends 3 residues before the CDR3 boundary, so the rest is inferred from the germline J gene. The chain joins TRBV14 to TRBJ2-3; 14 nucleotides line up with TRBD2. The V gene's germline CDR1 is SGHDN and CDR2 FVKESK. The CDR3 is 16 amino acids. V shed 1 base and J 8 bases; nucleotides not matched to a gene: 5. The CDR3 protein is CASSQGLAGGSVTQYF. CDR3 bases read: TGTGCCAGCAGCCAAGGACTAGCGGGAGGGAGCGTTACG.

This clone has just a few counts. Read data end 3 residues before the CDR3 end; the end is taken from the germline J gene. The rearrangement links TRBV7-2 to TRBJ1-5, with TRBD1 as a possible D gene (5 bases). Germline CDR1 is SGHTA and CDR2 is FQGNSA. CDR3 length: 14 residues. V lost 3 bases and J lost 5, with 11 bases in between. The part of the CDR3 DNA that was read is TGTGCCAGCAGCTTGGAAATAGGGGATCAGCCC. This translates into CASSLEIGDQP. The CDR3, in full, reads CASSLEIGDQPQHF.

This clone appeared many times. The read falls 3 residues short of the CDR3 end, and the missing part is taken from the germline J gene. The V and J genes are TRBV29-1 and TRBJ1-1; D is uncertain. Germline CDR1 reads SQVTM; CDR2 reads ANQGSEA. This CDR3 comprises 12 residues. Between the trimmed V and J ends, which lost 2 bases and 4 bases, there was a span of 8 bases. Partial CDR3 DNA: TGCAGCGTTGAATCCGGACTCACTGAA. It encodes CSVESGLTE. The CDR3, in full, reads CSVESGLTEAFF.

This clone occurred many times. The CDR3 is CASSLLDYPSDEQYF. CDR3 bases read: TGTGCCAGCAGCCTTCTGGACTACCCCAGCGACGAG. The rearrangement joins TRBV28 to TRBJ2-7; D is perhaps TRBD2 (6 bases). The DNA ends 3 residues before the CDR3 does, and the rest of the CDR3 is filled in from the germline J gene. The CDR3 extends over 15 amino acids. Trimming took off 6 bases at V and 5 bases at J, with 20 bases between the two ends. CDR1 MDHEN and CDR2 SYDVKM come from the germline V gene.